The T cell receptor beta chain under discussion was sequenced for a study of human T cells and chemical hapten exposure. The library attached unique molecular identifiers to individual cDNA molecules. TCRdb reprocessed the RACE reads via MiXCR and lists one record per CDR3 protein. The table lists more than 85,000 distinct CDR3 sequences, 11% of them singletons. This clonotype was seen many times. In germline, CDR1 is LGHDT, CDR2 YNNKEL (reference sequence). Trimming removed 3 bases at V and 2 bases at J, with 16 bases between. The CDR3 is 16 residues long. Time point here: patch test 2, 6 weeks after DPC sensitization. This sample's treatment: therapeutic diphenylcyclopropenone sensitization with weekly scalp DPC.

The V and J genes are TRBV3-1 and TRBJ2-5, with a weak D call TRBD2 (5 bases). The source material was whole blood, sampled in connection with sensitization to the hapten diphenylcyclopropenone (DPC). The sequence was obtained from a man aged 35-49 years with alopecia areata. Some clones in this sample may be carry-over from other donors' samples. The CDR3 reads CASSHPTRGAQETQYF. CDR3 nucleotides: TGTGCCAGCAGCCACCCCACCCGGGGAGCTCAAGAGACCCAGTACTTC.